This section outlines one T cell receptor beta chain sequence together with its context. The antigen is not known. The data derive from a study of cytomegalovirus exposure and HLA in healthy donors. Study outcomes and limitations: HLA alleles were associated with 15,000 to 20,000 TCR beta sequences in a later analysis at 0.05 false discovery rate.

With 60 Vbeta and 13 Jbeta primers, the PCR was carried out. The assay was immunoSEQ multiplex PCR, and TCRdb's table has in-frame clones only and misses some. The data show some 120,000 clones, 8.5% to 10% seen once. This TCR derives from a man aged 40-50 years in good health and CMV-seronegative. Specimen: PBMCs.

The CDR3 DNA follows: TGTGCCATCTCCGGGGACTATGGCTACACCTTC. It yields the protein CAISGDYGYTF. V and J are TRBV28 and TRBJ1-2; no firm D call. V lost 10 bases to trimming and J lost 3 bases, with 9 bases between them. This CDR3 is built from 11 residues. Germline loops: CDR1 MDHEN, CDR2 SYDVKM.